What follows are 3 T cell receptor beta chains derived from one specimen sequenced in a study of blood T cells in healthy people across ages. It was with a sample-barcoded 5' primer and a J-beta primer mix that a second PCR of about 6 to 12 cycles was run. TCRdb reanalysed the 5' RACE reads using MiXCR and keeps one entry per CDR3 protein. The sample contains more than 1 million distinct CDR3 sequences, less than 50% of which appear only once. Sequenced: blood. All receptors derive from a woman aged 55-70 years in good health.

The chain links TRBV9 to TRBJ2-1, with 10 bases identical to TRBD1. Looked up from germline, CDR1 is SGDLS and CDR2 is YYNGEE. There are 17 residues in the CDR3. With V trimmed by 0 bases and J by 6 bases, 9 bases remained unmatched. The CDR3 nucleotides read TGTGCCAGCAGCGTAGGGAACCGGGACAGGGGAGGCAATGAGCAGTTCTTC. It translates to CASSVGNRDRGGNEQFF.

The chain couples TRBV9 to TRBJ2-5; no clear D gene. The CDR3 length is 13 residues. CDR1 and CDR2 (germline): SGDLS, YYNGEE. Trimming cost V 0 bases and J 1 base, with 4 bases left between them. The CDR3 spells CASSVDTQETQYF. The CDR3, as DNA: TGTGCCAGCAGCGTAGACACCCAAGAGACCCAGTACTTC. Full variable domain (remainder filled in from reference TRBV9 and TRBJ2-5): DSGVTQTPKHLITATGQRVTLRCSPRSGDLSVYWYQQSLDQGLQFLIQYYNGEERAKGNILERFSAQQFPDLHSELNLSSLELGDSALYFCASSVDTQETQYFGPGTRLLVL.

This clonotype appeared a few times. The gene calls are TRBV27 and TRBJ2-3, with a weak D call TRBD1 (5 bases). The CDR3 extends over 15 amino acids. V was shortened by 2 bases and J by 1 base, with 10 bases between the two germline ends. Per the germline V gene, CDR1 is MNHEY and CDR2 is SMNVEV (reference sequence). The DNA for the CDR3 is TGTGCCAGCAGTTTAGATGTCAGGGGCACAGATACGCAGTATTTT. Its translation: CASSLDVRGTDTQYF.